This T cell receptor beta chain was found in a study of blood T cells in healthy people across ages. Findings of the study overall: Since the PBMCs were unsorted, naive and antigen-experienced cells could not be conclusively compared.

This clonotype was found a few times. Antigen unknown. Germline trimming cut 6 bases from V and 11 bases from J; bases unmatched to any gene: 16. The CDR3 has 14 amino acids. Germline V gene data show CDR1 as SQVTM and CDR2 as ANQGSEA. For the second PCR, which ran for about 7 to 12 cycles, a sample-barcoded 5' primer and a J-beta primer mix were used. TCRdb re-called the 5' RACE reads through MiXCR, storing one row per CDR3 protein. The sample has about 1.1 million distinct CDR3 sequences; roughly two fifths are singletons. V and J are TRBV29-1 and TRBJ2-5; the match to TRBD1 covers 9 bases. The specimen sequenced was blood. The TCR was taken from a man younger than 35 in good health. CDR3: CSVDYRGPSNEQYF. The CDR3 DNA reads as TGCAGCGTCGATTACAGGGGGCCCTCCAATGAGCAGTACTTC. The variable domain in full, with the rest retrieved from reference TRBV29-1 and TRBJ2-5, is SAVISQKPSRDICQRGTSLTIQCQVDSQVTMMFWYRQQPGQSLTLIATANQGSEATYESGFVIDKFPISRPNLTFSTLTVSNMSPEDSSIYLCSVDYRGPSNEQYFGPGTRLLVL.